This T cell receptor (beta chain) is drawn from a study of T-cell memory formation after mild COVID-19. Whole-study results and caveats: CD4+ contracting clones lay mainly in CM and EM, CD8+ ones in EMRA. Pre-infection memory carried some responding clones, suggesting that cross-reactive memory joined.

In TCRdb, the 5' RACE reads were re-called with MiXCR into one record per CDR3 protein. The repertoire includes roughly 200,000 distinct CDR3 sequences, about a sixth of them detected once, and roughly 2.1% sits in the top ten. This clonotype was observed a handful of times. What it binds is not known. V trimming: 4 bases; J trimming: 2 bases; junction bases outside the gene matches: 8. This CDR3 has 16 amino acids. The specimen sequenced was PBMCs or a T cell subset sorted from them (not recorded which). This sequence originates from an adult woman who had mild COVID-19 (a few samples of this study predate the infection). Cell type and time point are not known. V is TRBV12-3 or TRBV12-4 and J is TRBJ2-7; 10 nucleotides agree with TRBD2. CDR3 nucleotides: TGTGCCAGCAGTTGGGGGGGGACTAGCGTGGCCTACGAGCAGTACTTC. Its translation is CASSWGGTSVAYEQYF.